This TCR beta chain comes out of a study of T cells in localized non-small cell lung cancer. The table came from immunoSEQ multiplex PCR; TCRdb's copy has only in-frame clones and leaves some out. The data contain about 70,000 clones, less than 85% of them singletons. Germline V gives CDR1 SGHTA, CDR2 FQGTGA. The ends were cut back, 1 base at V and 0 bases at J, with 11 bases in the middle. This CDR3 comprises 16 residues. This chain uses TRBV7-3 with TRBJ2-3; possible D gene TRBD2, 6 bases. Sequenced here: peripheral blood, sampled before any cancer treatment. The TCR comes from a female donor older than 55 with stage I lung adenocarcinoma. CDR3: CASSLMGGGSTDTQYF. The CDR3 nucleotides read TGTGCCAGCAGCTTAATGGGGGGTGGTAGCACAGATACGCAGTATTTT.